This note documents a single TCR beta chain sequence. Its cognate antigen is unknown. This sample was included in a study of Graves' ophthalmopathy and Graves' hyperthyroidism. General study points: Also, most clonotypes expanded in the thyroid above 0.001 frequency appeared in blood.

Other autoimmune diseases, uncontrolled infections, pregnancy or lactation led to the exclusion of patients. Researchers took RNA transcripts and amplified TCR beta CDR3 regions from them. RT-PCR in the first round used HTBI primers; a second-round multiplex PCR followed. TCRdb reanalysed the multiplex PCR reads using MiXCR and keeps one entry per CDR3 protein. Of about 550,000 distinct CDR3 sequences listed, 39% are singletons. The CDR3 runs to 16 residues. Germline CDR1 DFQATT, CDR2 SNEGSKA (reference sequence). V shed 3 bases and J 4 bases; nucleotides not matched to a gene: 8. This receptor was taken from an adult man with Graves' hyperthyroidism. The genes are TRBV20-1 and TRBJ2-7; 14 nucleotides match TRBD2. The sequenced sample consisted of peripheral blood or thyroid tissue (not recorded which). DNA of the CDR3: TGCAGTGCTAGTCCCGGGACTAGCGGGAGAGGGTACGAGCAGTACTTC. Translation gives CSASPGTSGRGYEQYF.